The 17 T cell receptor beta chains reported below all come from one sample, sequenced in a study of blood T cell repertoires in COVID-19. Libraries were prepared by immunoSEQ multiplex PCR; TCRdb keeps only in-frame clonotypes and omits some of them. The repertoire holds roughly 66,000 clones, with roughly 80% as singletons. Sequenced: peripheral blood. All receptors come from a man between 60 and 75 years old with acute or convalescent COVID-19.

The chain carries TRBV2 and TRBJ2-1; 10 bases are shared with TRBD1. The CDR3 totals 16 residues. Germline V lookup: CDR1 SNHLY, CDR2 FYNNEI. V lost 4 bases, J lost 8 bases, and 11 bases stayed unmatched. Here the CDR3 reads CASSVGQGTFIDEQFF. The CDR3 nucleotides are TGTGCCAGCAGTGTGGGACAGGGGACTTTTATCGATGAGCAGTTCTTC.

J is TRBJ2-7 and V is TRBV9; 8 positions agree with TRBD2. The CDR3 spans 14 residues. Trimming cost V 3 bases and J 6 bases; bases outside gene matches: 8. Germline assignment: CDR1 SGDLS and CDR2 YYNGEE. CDR3 bases: TGTGCCAGCAGCGCGGGGGGGACTTTATCCGAGCAGTACTTC. Its protein is CASSAGGTLSEQYF.

The rearrangement joins TRBV5-6 to TRBJ1-5; D remains unclear. Trimming took 7 bases from V and 4 from J, leaving 21 bases between them. The length of the CDR3 is 16 residues. Germline assignment: CDR1 SGHDT and CDR2 YYEEEE. In DNA, the CDR3 is TGTGCCAGCTCTAAGGGTTCGAGGGTACGGAATCAGCCCCAGCATTTT. Its protein product is CASSKGSRVRNQPQHF.

CDR3 amino acids: CASSNLTRNTEAFF. In DNA, the CDR3 is TGTGCCAGCAGCAACCTTACACGGAACACTGAAGCTTTCTTT. J is TRBJ1-1 and V is TRBV5-6; D is uncertain. CDR1 SGHDT and CDR2 YYEEEE come from the germline V gene. This CDR3 is built from 14 residues. Trimming removed 4 bases from V and 1 base from J, with 11 bases in between.

The rearrangement links TRBV24-1 to TRBJ1-2; the match to TRBD1 covers 11 bases. V lost 1 base to trimming and J lost 4 bases; unmatched junction nucleotides: 4. Looked up from germline, CDR1 is KGHDR and CDR2 is SFDVKD. This CDR3 is built from 16 residues. The CDR3, as DNA: TGTGCCACCAGTGATTTAAGGACAGGGGGCTTCTATGGCTACACCTTC. Protein product: CATSDLRTGGFYGYTF.

CDR3 DNA sequence: TGTGCCTTGGAGGGGGGACAGGGCCTTACCCCAACTAATGAAAAACTGTTTTTT. Translation gives CALEGGQGLTPTNEKLFF. The rearrangement joins TRBV30 to TRBJ1-4, with 9 nucleotides matching TRBD1. The CDR3 loop spans 18 amino acids. With V trimmed by 7 bases and J by 0 bases, 15 bases remained unmatched. The V gene's germline CDR1 is GTSNPN and CDR2 SVGIG (reference sequence).

J is TRBJ1-5 and V is TRBV3-1 (or the pseudogene TRBV3-2); D ambiguous. CDR3 length: 13 residues. Trimming took off 1 base at V and 6 bases at J, with 7 bases between the two ends. In germline, CDR1 is LGHDT, CDR2 YNNKEL (reference sequence). The CDR3 nucleotides are TGTGCCAGCAGCCAAGGGGCAAGTCAGCCCCAGCATTTT. This codes for CASSQGASQPQHF.

The V call is TRBV19, the J call TRBJ2-2; D is ambiguous. V was trimmed by 5 bases and J by 2 bases, leaving 12 bases between them. Germline lookup yields CDR1 LNHDA and CDR2 SQIVND (reference sequence). The CDR3 is 15 amino acids. CDR3: CASSLLALNTGELFF. The CDR3 DNA follows: TGTGCCAGTAGTCTCTTGGCCCTCAACACCGGGGAGCTGTTTTTT.

The chain joins TRBV20-1 to TRBJ1-1, with D tentatively TRBD1 (5 bases). With 6 bases removed from V and 6 bases from J, the gap between germline ends came to 11 bases. Germline values: CDR1 DFQATT, CDR2 SNEGSKA (reference sequence). The CDR3 runs 11 residues. DNA of the CDR3: TGCAGTGCGCCTGGGACTTCTGAAGCTTTCTTT. Encoded protein: CSAPGTSEAFF.

The chain links TRBV11-2 to TRBJ2-1; 7 bases line up with TRBD2. Germline V gene sequence: CDR1 SGHAT, CDR2 FQNNGV. The CDR3 has 15 amino acids. J gave up 2 bases and V 0 bases, and 1 base lay outside the gene matches. The CDR3 protein is CASSLDGGAYNEQFF. The CDR3, as DNA: TGTGCCAGCAGCTTAGATGGGGGGGCCTACAATGAGCAGTTCTTC. Looking up the rest from reference TRBV11-2 and TRBJ2-1 gives the full variable domain: EAGVAQSPRYKIIEKRQSVAFWCNPISGHATLYWYQQILGQGPKLLIQFQNNGVVDDSQLPKDRFSAERLKGVDSTLKIQPAKLEDSAVYLCASSLDGGAYNEQFFGPGTRLTVL.

This clone showed up just once. This chain uses TRBV27 with TRBJ2-4; 8 bases are a match to TRBD1. V shed 6 bases and J 7 bases; nucleotides not matched to a gene: 8. CDR1 and CDR2 from the germline V gene are MNHEY and SMNVEV (reference sequence). The CDR3 consists of 14 residues. In DNA, the CDR3 is TGTGCCAGCAGATTTCAGGGGGCAATGAACATTCAGTACTTC. Protein: CASRFQGAMNIQYF.

V usage is TRBV10-3 and J usage is TRBJ2-5; tentative D call: TRBD1 (5 bases). In germline, CDR1 is ENHRY, CDR2 SYGVKD. V was pared by 0 bases and J by 2 bases, with 10 bases between. This CDR3 is 15 amino acids long. In DNA, the CDR3 is TGTGCCATCAGTGAGTCGGGCGCAGGGCAAGAGACCCAGTACTTC. Translated: CAISESGAGQETQYF.

J is TRBJ2-1 and V is TRBV11-2; TRBD2 matches at 13 bases. V shed 5 bases, J shed 0 bases, and the junction held 4 bases outside the gene matches. Per germline, CDR1 SGHAT and CDR2 FQNNGV. This CDR3 spans 17 amino acids. In DNA form, the CDR3 reads TGTGCCAGCAGCGTCGGACTAGCGGGGGCCTCCTACAATGAGCAGTTCTTC. Protein sequence: CASSVGLAGASYNEQFF.

The J gene is TRBJ1-2, the V gene TRBV2, with no clear D. The germline V and J ends were trimmed by 4 bases and 3 bases, with 12 bases remaining between them. The germline V gene encodes CDR1 SNHLY and CDR2 FYNNEI. The CDR3 consists of 14 residues. The CDR3 coding sequence is TGTGCCAGCAGTGTGGAACAGACGGACTATGGCTACACCTTC. Translating it yields CASSVEQTDYGYTF.

This chain uses TRBV5-4 with TRBJ2-3, with TRBD2 identical over 10 bases. Germline V gene data show CDR1 as SGHNT and CDR2 as YYREEE (reference sequence). After removal of 2 bases from V and 6 bases from J, the junction contained 6 bases not matched to a gene. The CDR3 is 15 residues long. The CDR3 spells CASSFSSGGADTQYF. DNA of the CDR3: TGTGCCAGCAGCTTTTCTAGCGGGGGTGCCGATACGCAGTATTTT.

The chain couples TRBV6-2 or TRBV6-3 to TRBJ2-5; 12 bases are shared with TRBD2. Germline V gene data show CDR1 as MNHEY and CDR2 as SVGEGT. The ends lost 5 bases at V and 5 bases at J; junction bases unmatched: 6. CDR3 length equals 15 residues. As DNA, the CDR3 is TGTGCCAGCAGTACGCTGACTAGCGGGAGCGAGACCCAGTACTTC. It specifies CASSTLTSGSETQYF.

This chain joins TRBV7-2 and TRBJ2-5; D is unclear. The CDR3 runs 14 residues. Germline CDR1 is SGHTA and CDR2 is FQGNSA. V lost 2 bases to trimming and J lost 5 bases, with 12 bases between them. The CDR3 region has the DNA TGTGCCAGCAGCTTAATGTCCTCGGAGGAGACCCAGTACTTC. This translates into CASSLMSSEETQYF. The whole variable domain, filled in from reference TRBV7-2 and TRBJ2-5, reads GAGVSQSPSNKVTEKGKDVELRCDPISGHTALYWYRQSLGQGLEFLIYFQGNSAPDKSGLPSDRFSAERTGGSVSTLTIQRTQQEDSAVYLCASSLMSSEETQYFGPGTRLLVL.